This T cell receptor beta chain is drawn from a study of shared clonotypes between healthy human individuals. Overall study findings and caveats: A few donors showed sharing of around 5% of naive CD4 clonotypes.

There were no recent acute infections or vaccinations among the donors, who were healthy HIV-negative adults. As to this clone: Its target is unknown.

The CDR3 loop spans 16 amino acids. Per germline, CDR1 SGHRS and CDR2 YFSETQ. J was trimmed by 2 bases and V by 2 bases; bases with no gene match: 10. Sequencing was performed with immunoSEQ multiplex PCR; in TCRdb, only in-frame clones are kept and a portion is missing. The repertoire holds about 2.4 million clones, with 93% as singletons. The clonotype originates from a man between 18 and 29 years old in good health. Some clones in this sample may be carry-over from other donors' samples. The rearrangement uses TRBV5-1 and TRBJ2-7; 7 bases are a match to TRBD1. Sequencing input: naive CD4+ T cells from PBMCs. The sample's subset: CD45RA+ positively selected. CDR3 residues: CASSFPGTATAYEQYF. The DNA of the CDR3 is TGCGCCAGCAGCTTCCCCGGGACAGCTACCGCCTACGAGCAGTACTTC.